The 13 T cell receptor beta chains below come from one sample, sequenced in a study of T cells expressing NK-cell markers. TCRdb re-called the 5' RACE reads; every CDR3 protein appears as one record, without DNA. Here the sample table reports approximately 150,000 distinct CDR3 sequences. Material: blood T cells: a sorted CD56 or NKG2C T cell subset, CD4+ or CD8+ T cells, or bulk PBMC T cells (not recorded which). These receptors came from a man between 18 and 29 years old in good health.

The CDR3 sequence: CASSLGAEQFF. This chain links TRBV7-9 with TRBJ2-1; TCRdb reports TRBD1, a call that lacks DNA to check it against. CDR3 length: 11 amino acids. Germline V lookup: CDR1 SEHNR, CDR2 FQNEAQ (reference sequence).

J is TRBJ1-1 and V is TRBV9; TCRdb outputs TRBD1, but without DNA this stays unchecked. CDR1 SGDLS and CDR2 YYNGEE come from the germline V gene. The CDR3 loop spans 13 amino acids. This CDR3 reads CASSGRDSTEAFF.

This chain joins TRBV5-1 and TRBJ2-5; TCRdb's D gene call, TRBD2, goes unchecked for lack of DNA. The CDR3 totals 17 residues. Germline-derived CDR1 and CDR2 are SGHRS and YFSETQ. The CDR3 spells CASSWGLAGGLQETQYF. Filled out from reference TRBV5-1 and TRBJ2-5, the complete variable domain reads KAGVTQTPRYLIKTRGQQVTLSCSPISGHRSVSWYQQTPGQGLQFLFEYFSETQRNKGNFPGRFSGRQFSNSRSEMNVSTLELGDSALYLCASSWGLAGGLQETQYFGPGTRLLVL.

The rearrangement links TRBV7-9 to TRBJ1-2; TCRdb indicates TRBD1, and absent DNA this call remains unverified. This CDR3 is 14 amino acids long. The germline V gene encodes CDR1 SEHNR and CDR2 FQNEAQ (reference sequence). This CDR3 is CASSSGQVNYGYTF.

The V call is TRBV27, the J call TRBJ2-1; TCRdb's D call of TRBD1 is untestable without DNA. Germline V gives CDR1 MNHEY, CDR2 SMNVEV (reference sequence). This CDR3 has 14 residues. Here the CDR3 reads CASSLYTGRHEQFF.

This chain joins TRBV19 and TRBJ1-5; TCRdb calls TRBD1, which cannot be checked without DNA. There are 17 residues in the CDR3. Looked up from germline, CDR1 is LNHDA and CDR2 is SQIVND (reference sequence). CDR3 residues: CASSIVPGQGMNQPQHF.

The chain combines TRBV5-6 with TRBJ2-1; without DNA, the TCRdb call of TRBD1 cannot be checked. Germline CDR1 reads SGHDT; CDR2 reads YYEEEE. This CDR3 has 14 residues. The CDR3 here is CASSRWGGYNEQFF.

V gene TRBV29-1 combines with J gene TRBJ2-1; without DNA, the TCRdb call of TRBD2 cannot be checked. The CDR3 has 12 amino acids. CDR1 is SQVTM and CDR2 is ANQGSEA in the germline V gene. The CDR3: CSAAGLYNEQFF.

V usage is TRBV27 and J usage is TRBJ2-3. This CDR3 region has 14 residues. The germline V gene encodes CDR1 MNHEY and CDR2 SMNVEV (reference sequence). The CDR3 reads CASSLIVNADTQYF.

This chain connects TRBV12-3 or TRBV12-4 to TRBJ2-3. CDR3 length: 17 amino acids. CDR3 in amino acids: CASTLNSGLPGTDTQYF.

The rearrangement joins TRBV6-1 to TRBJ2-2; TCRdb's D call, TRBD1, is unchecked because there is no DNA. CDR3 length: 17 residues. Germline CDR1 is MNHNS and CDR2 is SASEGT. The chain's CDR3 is CASRSLPGQGNTGELFF.

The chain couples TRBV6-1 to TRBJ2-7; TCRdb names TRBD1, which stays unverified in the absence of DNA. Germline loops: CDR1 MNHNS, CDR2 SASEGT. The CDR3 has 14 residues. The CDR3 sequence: CASTTGKRLDEQYF.

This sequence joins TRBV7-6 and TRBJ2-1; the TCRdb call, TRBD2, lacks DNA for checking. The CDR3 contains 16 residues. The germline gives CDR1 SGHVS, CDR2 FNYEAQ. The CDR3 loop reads CASSSGTAILDNEQFF.